This T cell receptor (beta chain) was retrieved from a study of T cell changes during pregnancy in multiple sclerosis. TCRdb's copy holds only in-frame clones and misses some; the assay was immunoSEQ multiplex PCR. The sample carries around 130,000 clones, roughly 95% recorded once. V shed 4 bases, J shed 2 bases, and the junction held 14 bases outside the gene matches. Looked up from germline, CDR1 is SGHTS and CDR2 is YDEGEE. CDR3 length: 19 amino acids. The TCR originated in a female donor with multiple sclerosis, enrolled in a pregnancy study. The chain joins TRBV5-8 to TRBJ1-5; TRBD1 aligns across 11 bases. Sequencing was performed on peripheral blood, taken after pregnancy. CDR3 in DNA: TGTGCCAGCAGCCCTCCCCGGGACAGGGGGAGAATAGGCAATCAGCCCCAGCATTTT. Translating it yields CASSPPRDRGRIGNQPQHF.